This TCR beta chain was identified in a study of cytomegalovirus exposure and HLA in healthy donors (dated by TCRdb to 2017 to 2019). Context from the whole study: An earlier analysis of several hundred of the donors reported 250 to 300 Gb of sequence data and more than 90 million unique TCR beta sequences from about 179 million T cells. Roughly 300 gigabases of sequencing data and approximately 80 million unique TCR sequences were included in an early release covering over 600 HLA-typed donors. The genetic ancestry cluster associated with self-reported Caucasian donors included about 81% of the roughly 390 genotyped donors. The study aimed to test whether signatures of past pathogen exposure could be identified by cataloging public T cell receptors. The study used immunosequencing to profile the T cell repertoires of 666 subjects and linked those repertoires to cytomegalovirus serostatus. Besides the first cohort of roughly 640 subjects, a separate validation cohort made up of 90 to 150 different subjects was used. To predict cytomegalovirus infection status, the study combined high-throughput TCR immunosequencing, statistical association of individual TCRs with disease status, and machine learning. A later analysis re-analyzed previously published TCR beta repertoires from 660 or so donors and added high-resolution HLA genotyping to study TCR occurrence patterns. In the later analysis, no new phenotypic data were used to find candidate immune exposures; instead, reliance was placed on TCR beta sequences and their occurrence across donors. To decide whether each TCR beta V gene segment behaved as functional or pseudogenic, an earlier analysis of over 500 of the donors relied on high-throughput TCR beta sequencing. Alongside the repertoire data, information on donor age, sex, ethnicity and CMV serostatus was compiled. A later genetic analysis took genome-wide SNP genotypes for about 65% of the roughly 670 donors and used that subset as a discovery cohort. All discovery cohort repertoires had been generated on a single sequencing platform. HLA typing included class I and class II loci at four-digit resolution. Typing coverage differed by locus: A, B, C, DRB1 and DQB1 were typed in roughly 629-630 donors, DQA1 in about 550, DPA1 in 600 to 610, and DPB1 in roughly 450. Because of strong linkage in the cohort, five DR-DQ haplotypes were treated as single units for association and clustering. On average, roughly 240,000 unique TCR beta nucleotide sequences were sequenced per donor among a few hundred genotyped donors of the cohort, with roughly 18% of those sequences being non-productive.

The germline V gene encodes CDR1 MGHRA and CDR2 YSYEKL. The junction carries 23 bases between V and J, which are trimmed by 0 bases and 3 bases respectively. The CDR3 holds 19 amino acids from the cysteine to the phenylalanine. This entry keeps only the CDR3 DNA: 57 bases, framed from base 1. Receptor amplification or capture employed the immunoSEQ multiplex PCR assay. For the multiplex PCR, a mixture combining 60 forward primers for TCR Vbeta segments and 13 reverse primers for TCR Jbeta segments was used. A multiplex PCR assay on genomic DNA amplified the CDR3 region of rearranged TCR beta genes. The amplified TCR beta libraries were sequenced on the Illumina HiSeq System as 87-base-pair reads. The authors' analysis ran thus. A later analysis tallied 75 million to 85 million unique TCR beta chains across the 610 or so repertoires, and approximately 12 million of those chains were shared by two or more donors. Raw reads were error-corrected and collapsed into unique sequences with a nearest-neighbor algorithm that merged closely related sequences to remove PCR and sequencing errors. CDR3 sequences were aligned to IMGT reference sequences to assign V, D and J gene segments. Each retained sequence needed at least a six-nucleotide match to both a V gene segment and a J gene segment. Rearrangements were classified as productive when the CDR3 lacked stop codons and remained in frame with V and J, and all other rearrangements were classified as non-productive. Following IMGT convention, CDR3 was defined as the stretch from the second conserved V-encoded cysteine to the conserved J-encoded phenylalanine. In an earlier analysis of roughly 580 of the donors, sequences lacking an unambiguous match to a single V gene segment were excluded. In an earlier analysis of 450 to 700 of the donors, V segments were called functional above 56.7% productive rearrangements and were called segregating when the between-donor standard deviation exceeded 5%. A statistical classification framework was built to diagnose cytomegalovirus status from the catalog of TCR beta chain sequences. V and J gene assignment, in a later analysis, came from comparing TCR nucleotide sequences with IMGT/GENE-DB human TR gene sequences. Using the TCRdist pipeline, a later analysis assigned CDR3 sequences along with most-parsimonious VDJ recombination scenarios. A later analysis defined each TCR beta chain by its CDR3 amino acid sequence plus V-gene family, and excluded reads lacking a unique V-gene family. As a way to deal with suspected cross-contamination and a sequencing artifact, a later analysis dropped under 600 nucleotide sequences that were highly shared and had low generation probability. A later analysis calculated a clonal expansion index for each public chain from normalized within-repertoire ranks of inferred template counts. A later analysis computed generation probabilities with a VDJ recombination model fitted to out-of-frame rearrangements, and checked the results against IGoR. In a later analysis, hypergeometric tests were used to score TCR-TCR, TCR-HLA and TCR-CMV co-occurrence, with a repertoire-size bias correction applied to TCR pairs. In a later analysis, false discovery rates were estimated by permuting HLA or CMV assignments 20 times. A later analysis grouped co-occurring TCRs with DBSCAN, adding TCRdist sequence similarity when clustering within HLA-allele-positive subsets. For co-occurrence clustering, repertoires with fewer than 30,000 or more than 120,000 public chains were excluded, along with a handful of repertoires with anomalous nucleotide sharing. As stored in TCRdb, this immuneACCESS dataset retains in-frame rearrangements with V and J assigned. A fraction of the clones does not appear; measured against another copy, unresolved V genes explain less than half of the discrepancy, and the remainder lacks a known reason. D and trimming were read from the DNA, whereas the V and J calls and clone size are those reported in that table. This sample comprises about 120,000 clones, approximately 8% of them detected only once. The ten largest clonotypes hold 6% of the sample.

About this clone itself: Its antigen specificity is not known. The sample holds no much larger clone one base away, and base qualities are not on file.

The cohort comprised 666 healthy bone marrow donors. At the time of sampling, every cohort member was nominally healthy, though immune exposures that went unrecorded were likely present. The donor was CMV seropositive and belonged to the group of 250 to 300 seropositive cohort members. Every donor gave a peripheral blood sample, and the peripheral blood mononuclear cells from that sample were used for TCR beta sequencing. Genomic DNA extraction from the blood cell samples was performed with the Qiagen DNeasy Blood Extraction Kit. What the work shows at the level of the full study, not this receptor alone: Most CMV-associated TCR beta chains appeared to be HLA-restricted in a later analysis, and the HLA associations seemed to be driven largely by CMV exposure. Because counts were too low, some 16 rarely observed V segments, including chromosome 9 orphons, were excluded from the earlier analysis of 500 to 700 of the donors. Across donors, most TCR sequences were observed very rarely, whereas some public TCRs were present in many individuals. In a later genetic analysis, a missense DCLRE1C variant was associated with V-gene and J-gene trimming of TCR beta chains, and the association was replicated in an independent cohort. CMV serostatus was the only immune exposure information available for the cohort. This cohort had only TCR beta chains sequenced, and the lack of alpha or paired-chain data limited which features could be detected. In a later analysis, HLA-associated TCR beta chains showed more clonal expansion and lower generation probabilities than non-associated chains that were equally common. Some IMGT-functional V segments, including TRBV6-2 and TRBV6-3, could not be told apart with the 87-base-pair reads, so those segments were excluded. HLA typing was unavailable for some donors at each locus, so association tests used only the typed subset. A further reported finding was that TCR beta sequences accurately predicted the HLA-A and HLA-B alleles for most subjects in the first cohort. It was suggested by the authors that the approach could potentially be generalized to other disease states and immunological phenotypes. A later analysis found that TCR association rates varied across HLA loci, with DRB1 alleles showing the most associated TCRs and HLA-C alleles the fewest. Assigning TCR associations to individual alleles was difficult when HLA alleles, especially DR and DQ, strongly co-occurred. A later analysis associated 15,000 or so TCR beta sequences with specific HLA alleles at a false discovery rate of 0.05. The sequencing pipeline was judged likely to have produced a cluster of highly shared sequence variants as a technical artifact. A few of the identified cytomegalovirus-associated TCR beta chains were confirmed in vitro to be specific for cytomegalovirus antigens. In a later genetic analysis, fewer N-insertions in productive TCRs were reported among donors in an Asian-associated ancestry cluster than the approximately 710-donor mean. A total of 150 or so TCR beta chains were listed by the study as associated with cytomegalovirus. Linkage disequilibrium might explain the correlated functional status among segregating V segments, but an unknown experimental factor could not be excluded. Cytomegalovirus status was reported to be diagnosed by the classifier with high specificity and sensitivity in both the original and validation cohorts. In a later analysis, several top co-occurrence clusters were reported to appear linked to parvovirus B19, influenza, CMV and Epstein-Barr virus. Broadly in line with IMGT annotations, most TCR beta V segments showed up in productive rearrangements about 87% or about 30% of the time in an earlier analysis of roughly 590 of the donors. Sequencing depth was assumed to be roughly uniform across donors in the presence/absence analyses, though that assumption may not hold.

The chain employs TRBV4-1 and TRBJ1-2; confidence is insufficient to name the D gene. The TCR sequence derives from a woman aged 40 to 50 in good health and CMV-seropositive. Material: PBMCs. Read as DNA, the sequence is TGCGCCAGCAGCCAAGATCGGGTCTCACCGTTGATGTTTGACTATGGCTACACCTTC. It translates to CASSQDRVSPLMFDYGYTF.